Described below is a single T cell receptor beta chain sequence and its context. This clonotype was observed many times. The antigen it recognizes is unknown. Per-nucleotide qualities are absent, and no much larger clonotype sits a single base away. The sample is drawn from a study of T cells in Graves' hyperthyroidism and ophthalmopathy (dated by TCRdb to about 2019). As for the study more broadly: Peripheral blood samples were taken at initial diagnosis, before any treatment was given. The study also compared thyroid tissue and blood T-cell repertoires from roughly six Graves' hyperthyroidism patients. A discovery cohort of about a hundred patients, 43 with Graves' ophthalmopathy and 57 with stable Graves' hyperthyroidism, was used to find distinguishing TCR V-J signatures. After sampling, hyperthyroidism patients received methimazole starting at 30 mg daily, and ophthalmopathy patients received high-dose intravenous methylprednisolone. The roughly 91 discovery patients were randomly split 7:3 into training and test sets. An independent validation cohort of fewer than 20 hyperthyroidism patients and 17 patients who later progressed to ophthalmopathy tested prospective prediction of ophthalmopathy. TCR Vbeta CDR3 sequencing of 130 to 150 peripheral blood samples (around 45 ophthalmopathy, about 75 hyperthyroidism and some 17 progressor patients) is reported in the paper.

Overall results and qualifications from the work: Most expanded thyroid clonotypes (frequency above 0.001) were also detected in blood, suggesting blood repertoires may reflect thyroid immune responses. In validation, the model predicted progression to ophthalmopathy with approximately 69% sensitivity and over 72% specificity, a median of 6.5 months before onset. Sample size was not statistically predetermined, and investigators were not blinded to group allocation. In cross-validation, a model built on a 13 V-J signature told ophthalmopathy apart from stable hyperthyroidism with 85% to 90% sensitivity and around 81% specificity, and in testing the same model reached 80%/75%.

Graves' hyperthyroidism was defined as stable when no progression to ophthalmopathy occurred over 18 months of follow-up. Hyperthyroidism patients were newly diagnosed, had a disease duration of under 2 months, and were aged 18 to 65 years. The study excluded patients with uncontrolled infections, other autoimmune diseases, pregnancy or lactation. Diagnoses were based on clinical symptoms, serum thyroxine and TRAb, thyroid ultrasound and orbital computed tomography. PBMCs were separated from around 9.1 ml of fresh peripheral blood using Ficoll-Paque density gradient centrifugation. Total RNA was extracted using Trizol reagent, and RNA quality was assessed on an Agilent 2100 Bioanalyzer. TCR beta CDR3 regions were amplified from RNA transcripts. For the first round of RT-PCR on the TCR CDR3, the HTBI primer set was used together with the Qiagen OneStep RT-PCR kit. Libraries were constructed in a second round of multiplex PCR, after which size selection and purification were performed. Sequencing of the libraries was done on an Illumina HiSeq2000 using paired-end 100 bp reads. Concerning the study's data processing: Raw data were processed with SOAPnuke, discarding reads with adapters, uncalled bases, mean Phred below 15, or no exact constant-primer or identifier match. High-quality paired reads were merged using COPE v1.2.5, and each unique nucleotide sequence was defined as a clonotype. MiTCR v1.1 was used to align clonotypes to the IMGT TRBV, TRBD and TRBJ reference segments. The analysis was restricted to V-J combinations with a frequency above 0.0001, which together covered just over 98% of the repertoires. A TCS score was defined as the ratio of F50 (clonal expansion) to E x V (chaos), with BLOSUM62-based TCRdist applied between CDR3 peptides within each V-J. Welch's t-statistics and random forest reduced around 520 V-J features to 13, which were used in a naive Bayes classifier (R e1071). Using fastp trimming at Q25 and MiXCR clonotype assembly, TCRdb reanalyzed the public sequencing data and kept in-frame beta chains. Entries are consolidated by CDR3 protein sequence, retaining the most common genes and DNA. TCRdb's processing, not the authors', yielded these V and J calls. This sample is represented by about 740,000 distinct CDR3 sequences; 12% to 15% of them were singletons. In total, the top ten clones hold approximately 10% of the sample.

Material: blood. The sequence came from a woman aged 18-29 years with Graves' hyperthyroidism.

The DNA reads as follows: TGTGCCACCAGTGATTTGGGGGCTAGCGGGAGATACAATGAGCAGTTCTTC. It is translated as CATSDLGASGRYNEQFF. The sequence links TRBV24-1 to TRBJ2-1; TRBD2 agrees with 10 junctional bases. CDR1 and CDR2 are read off the germline V gene as KGHDR and SFDVKD. The CDR3, from cysteine to phenylalanine, totals 17 residues. The entry retains the CDR3 DNA only, 51 bases that are in frame from base 1. V lost 0 bases and J lost 4 bases, and the count of bases not matched to a germline gene is 5.